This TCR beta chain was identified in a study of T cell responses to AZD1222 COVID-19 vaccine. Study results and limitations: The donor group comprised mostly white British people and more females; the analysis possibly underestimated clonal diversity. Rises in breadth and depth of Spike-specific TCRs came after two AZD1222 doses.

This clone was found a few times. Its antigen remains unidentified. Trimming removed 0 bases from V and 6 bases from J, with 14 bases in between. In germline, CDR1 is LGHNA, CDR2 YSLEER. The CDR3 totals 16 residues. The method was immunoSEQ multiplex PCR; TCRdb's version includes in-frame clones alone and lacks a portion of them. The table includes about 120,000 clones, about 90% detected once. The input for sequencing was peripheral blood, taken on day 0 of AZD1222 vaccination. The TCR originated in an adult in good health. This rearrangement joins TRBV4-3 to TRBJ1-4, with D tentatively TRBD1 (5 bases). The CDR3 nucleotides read TGCGCCAGCAGCCAAGATACGGGGACGGGATATGAAAAACTGTTTTTT. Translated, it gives CASSQDTGTGYEKLFF.